A selection of T cell receptor beta chains follows, all from one sample in a study of T cell responses to AZD1222 COVID-19 vaccine. Measured with immunoSEQ multiplex PCR; TCRdb has only the in-frame clones, and not every one. The table lists about 180,000 clones, 88% of them singletons. This specimen was peripheral blood, taken 28 days after the second AZD1222 dose. The origin of the receptors is an adult who received the AZD1222 COVID-19 vaccine. The CDR3 runs from the conserved cysteine through the conserved F or W. The size of a clone is reported for some rows only, either as once, few or many, or as a class for expanded clones.

j_call | v_call | clone_size | cdr3_aa
TRBJ2-3 | TRBV7-9 | few | CASSSPVGGSTDTQYF
TRBJ2-2 | TRBV7-2 | NA | CASSLASGSSTGELFF
TRBJ1-4 | TRBV30 | NA | CAWKRGFNEKLFF
TRBJ2-7 | TRBV27 | NA | CASSRPQGEQYF
TRBJ2-7 | TRBV7-9 | NA | CASSFDRHYEQYF
TRBJ1-2 | TRBV5-6 | NA | CASSSWTAYGYTF
TRBJ2-5 | TRBV24-1 | NA | CATSDVSLASIETQYF
TRBJ1-5 | TRBV19 | NA | CASAPLVSNQPQHF
TRBJ1-6 | TRBV5-1 | NA | CASSPESSSYNSPLHF
TRBJ2-3 | TRBV5-1 | NA | CASSLGDRGPDTQYF
TRBJ2-1 | TRBV7-9 | NA | CASSLPPYNEQFF
TRBJ2-1 | TRBV7-3 | NA | CASSHSRGEQFF
TRBJ2-5 | TRBV5-8 | NA | CASSLQGGETQYF
TRBJ2-7 | TRBV6-1 | NA | CASSQGQGASSYEQYF
TRBJ1-6 | TRBV24-1 | once | CATSGEGNSPLHF
TRBJ1-5 | TRBV11-2 | NA | CASSLDSGGLQPQHF
TRBJ2-5 | TRBV19 | NA | CASSPRSSVTQYF
TRBJ2-7 | TRBV7-2 | NA | CASSEAIGYEQYF
TRBJ2-7 | TRBV18 | NA | CASSPFEASGNYEQYF
TRBJ2-1 | TRBV7-3 | once | CASSPGTTMDEQFF
TRBJ2-3 | TRBV5-4 | NA | CASSPPGTGGTDTQYF
TRBJ1-6 | TRBV28 | NA | CASKRRTNNSPLHF
TRBJ2-1 | TRBV9 | NA | CASSLARAGLAGYNEQFF
TRBJ2-2 | TRBV7-3 | NA | CASSLTQGARTGELFF
TRBJ2-3 | TRBV11-2 | NA | CASSRGTDTQYF
TRBJ2-7 | TRBV18 | NA | CASSAQNGGSYEQYF
TRBJ2-7 | TRBV14 | once | CASSPGRGPHYEQYF
TRBJ1-4 | TRBV9 | NA | CASSLGQGYEKLFF
TRBJ2-7 | TRBV30 | few | CAWIRTSGSYEQYF
TRBJ1-1 | TRBV29-1 | NA | CSAGQGGSFAFF
TRBJ1-2 | TRBV4-1 | NA | CASSQDPAESYGYTF
TRBJ1-2 | TRBV9 | NA | CASSRTGSGYTF
TRBJ2-1 | TRBV7-3 | NA | CASSSIAGANNEQFF
TRBJ2-5 | TRBV4-2 | once | CASSQDPSSETQYF
TRBJ2-2 | TRBV18 | NA | CASSRGLAGANGELFF
TRBJ1-3 | TRBV30 | NA | CAWSVARSSGNTIYF
TRBJ1-4 | TRBV6-5 | NA | CASSRRDRWGEKLFF
TRBJ2-5 | TRBV30 | NA | CAWSGGETQYF
TRBJ1-3 | TRBV4-1 | NA | CASSQDLPELKPFDSGNTIYF
TRBJ2-5 | TRBV24-1 | NA | CATSDLTGLQAQYF
TRBJ2-1 | TRBV4-3 | NA | CASSQDLAGGPQGNEQFF
TRBJ1-1 | TRBV9 | NA | CASSVDGVTEAFF
TRBJ2-2 | TRBV12-3/TRBV12-4 | NA | CASSFTSAGELFF
TRBJ2-1 | TRBV5-5 | NA | CASSLAGLVPTGEQFF
TRBJ2-7 | TRBV29-1 | NA | CSARQASYEQYF
TRBJ2-2 | TRBV24-1 | few | CATSLGRQGRAGELFF
TRBJ1-3 | TRBV25-1 | NA | CASSDYLGNTIYF
TRBJ2-1 | TRBV7-3 | once | CASSLDPVGAEQFF
TRBJ2-7 | TRBV28 | NA | CASTSGQAPYEQYF
TRBJ2-7 | TRBV28 | NA | CASSQRGGTEDDEQYF
TRBJ1-1 | TRBV18 | NA | CASATGENTEAFF
TRBJ2-1 | TRBV7-3 | few | CASSFSSYNEQFF
TRBJ1-4 | TRBV9 | NA | CASSPSTGGTEKLFF
TRBJ2-1 | TRBV13 | NA | CASSAPGPGANEQFF
TRBJ2-4 | TRBV28 | NA | CASRRGEGGKNIQYF